The T cell receptor (beta chain) under discussion was sequenced for a study of CXCR3-negative and CXCR3-positive naive CD8 T cells. Sorting was done in triplicate for each CD8+ T cell subset (about 300,000 cells each). CD45RO-CCR7+CD27+CD95- defined naive CD8+ T cells. CDR1 and CDR2 (germline): SGHRS, YFSETQ. The CDR3 is 13 amino acids. Study-level results: Memory cells differed in TRBV-TRBJ usage, but naive CXCR3-negative and CXCR3-positive cells had similar usage. The study found comparably high diversity in both naive subsets and much lower diversity in memory CD8+ cells. Comparison of naive cells showed more hydrophobic TRB CDR3s in CXCR3-positive than in CXCR3-negative naive cells.

Of note for this clonotype: The antigen remains undetermined.

Carrying UMI labels, the TRB cDNA libraries were prepared through 5' RACE. TCRdb reanalyzed the 5' RACE reads, giving one entry per CDR3 protein sequence and no DNA. This repertoire comprises 6,000 to 8,500 distinct CDR3 sequences; its ten largest clones make up roughly 1.3%. The source is a human donor in good health. Some clones in this sample may be carry-over from other donors' samples. The sample taken for sequencing was naive CXCR3+ CD8+ T cells from blood. Subset meaning: CD45RO-CCR7+CD27+CD95- naive CD8+ T cells expressing CXCR3 (TNR3+). The chain couples TRBV5-1 to TRBJ1-5; TCRdb calls TRBD1, which cannot be checked without DNA. This CDR3 is CAPRPGNNQPRHF. The variable domain in full, with the rest retrieved from reference TRBV5-1 and TRBJ1-5, is KAGVTQTPRYLIKTRGQQVTLSCSPISGHRSVSWYQQTPGQGLQFLFEYFSETQRNKGNFPGRFSGRQFSNSRSEMNVSTLELGDSALYLCAPRPGNNQPRHFGDGTRLSIL.